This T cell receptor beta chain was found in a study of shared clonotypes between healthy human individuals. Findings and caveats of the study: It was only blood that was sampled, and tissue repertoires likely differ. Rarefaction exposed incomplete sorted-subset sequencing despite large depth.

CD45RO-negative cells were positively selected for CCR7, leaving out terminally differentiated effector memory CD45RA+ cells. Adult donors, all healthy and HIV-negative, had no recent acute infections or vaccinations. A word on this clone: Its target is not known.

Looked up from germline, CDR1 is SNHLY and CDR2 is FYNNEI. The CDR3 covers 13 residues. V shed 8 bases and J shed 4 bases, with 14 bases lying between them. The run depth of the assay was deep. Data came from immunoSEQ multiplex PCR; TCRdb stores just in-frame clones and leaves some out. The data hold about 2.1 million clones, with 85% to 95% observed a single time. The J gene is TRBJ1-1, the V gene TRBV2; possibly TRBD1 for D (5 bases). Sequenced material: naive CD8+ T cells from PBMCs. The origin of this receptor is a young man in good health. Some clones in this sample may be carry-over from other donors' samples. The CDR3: CASFLRQPTEAFF. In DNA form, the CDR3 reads TGTGCCAGCTTTCTAAGACAGCCCACTGAAGCTTTCTTT.